This T cell receptor (beta chain) was sequenced for a study of Graves' ophthalmopathy and Graves' hyperthyroidism. Deletions cut 6 bases from V and 3 bases from J, with 9 bases between. CDR1 is DFQATT and CDR2 is SNEGSKA in the germline V gene (reference sequence). The CDR3 covers 11 residues. Study conclusions and caveats: A model built from 13 signatures distinguished ophthalmopathy from stable hyperthyroidism with roughly 85% sensitivity and about 80% specificity.

The sequenced template was RNA, covering the TCR beta CDR3 region. HTBI primers were used in a first-round RT-PCR, which preceded a second-round multiplex PCR. TCRdb independently ran MiXCR on the multiplex PCR reads; one entry per CDR3 protein. The sample carries hundreds of thousands of distinct CDR3 sequences, over 40% recorded once. For this clonotype: The antigen remains unidentified.

Sequences were obtained from peripheral blood. This clonotype was sampled from an adult man with Graves' ophthalmopathy. The rearrangement links TRBV20-1 to TRBJ2-7; a weak D match, TRBD2 (5 bases). Written as DNA, the CDR3 is TGCAGTGCGAGGGTTGACTACGAGCAGTACTTC. This gives the protein CSARVDYEQYF.